A single T cell receptor (beta chain) is shown here with its context. Sequencing was performed with immunoSEQ multiplex PCR; in TCRdb, only in-frame clones are kept and a portion is missing. The sample gives 100,000 or so clones, approximately 93% of which show up once; approximately 0.2% is in the top ten. This sample is part of a study of OX40 agonist ivuxolimab in advanced cancers. Study details: Patients treated during dose escalation were battling hepatocellular carcinoma, melanoma, renal cell or head and neck cancer.

Blood sampling was done at baseline, cycle 4 day 1, and cycle 7 day 1. Sample: CD4+ or CD8+ T cells sorted from blood, taken in a trial of the OX40 agonist ivuxolimab. The clonotype comes from an adult with an advanced solid tumor such as melanoma, head and neck, liver or kidney cancer.

The CDR3 sequence is CSVLGGTDTQYF. CDR3 DNA sequence: TGCAGCGTTTTGGGGGGGACAGATACGCAGTATTTT. This chain links TRBV29-1 with TRBJ2-3; TRBD2 aligns across 7 bases. The CDR3 totals 12 residues. V shed 5 bases, J shed 3 bases, and the junction held 2 bases outside the gene matches. CDR1 and CDR2 (germline): SQVTM, ANQGSEA.